These T cell receptor beta chains were read from a single sample in a study of a mutant IDH1 vaccine in newly diagnosed glioma. Sequenced by immunoSEQ multiplex PCR; TCRdb stores in-frame clones only, minus some. The table records some 120,000 clones, around four fifths of them present only once. No cognate antigen is known for these TCRs. The sequencing used PBMCs, collected from a glioma patient whose treatment included an IDH1 peptide vaccine. These receptors all stem from a man aged 35 to 55 with glioma. Each CDR3 is given with its conserved first and last residue. Each record gives: J gene, V gene, clone size, D gene, CDR3 protein, CDR3 DNA. The D gene is left open where the match is weak. The size field is filled for only some rows; it gives once, few, many or a size class.

>TRBJ2-7|TRBV4-1|NA|NA
CASSQGPPGYEQYF
TGCGCCAGCAGCCAGGGGCCGCCTGGCTACGAGCAGTACTTC
>TRBJ1-2|TRBV4-2|NA|NA
CASSPLGGNYGYTF
TGTGCCAGCAGCCCCCTCGGGGGGAACTATGGCTACACCTTC
>TRBJ2-7|TRBV9|NA|NA
CASSPQGLSYEQYF
TGTGCCAGCAGCCCACAGGGTTTATCCTACGAGCAGTACTTC
>TRBJ2-1|TRBV7-3|NA|TRBD1
CASSGKGQGISYNEQFF
TGTGCCAGCTCCGGTAAAGGACAGGGGATCTCCTACAATGAGCAGTTCTTC
>TRBJ2-3|TRBV30|NA|TRBD1
CAWLAGTGASTDTQYF
TGTGCCTGGTTGGCAGGGACAGGGGCAAGCACAGATACGCAGTATTTT
>TRBJ1-1|TRBV18|NA|NA
CASSPRRGNLNTEAFF
TGTGCCAGCTCACCACGAAGAGGCAACTTAAACACTGAAGCTTTCTTT
>TRBJ1-4|TRBV4-3|NA|NA
CASSQDKEKLFF
TGCGCCAGCAGCCAAGATAAGGAAAAACTGTTTTTT
>TRBJ2-1|TRBV27|NA|NA
CASSFMRSHNEQFF
TGTGCCAGCAGTTTCATGAGATCTCACAATGAGCAGTTCTTC
>TRBJ2-1|TRBV4-2|NA|NA
CASSQGISNEQFF
TGTGCCAGCAGCCAAGGAATCAGCAATGAGCAGTTCTTC
>TRBJ2-2|TRBV19|NA|TRBD1
CASSISQGAVGELFF
TGTGCCAGTAGTATCAGCCAGGGGGCGGTCGGGGAGCTGTTTTTT
>TRBJ2-7|TRBV10-2|NA|NA
CASSGLVTYEQYF
TGCGCCAGCAGTGGACTCGTTACCTACGAGCAGTACTTC
>TRBJ1-2|TRBV28|NA|NA
CASRRTESYGYTF
TGTGCCAGCAGGAGGACAGAGAGCTATGGCTACACCTTC
>TRBJ1-6|TRBV15|NA|NA
CATRTGASNSPLHF
TGTGCCACCAGGACGGGGGCCTCGAATTCACCCCTCCACTTT
>TRBJ1-5|TRBV5-6|few|NA
CASSTGGAYQPQHF
TGTGCCAGCAGCACTGGTGGGGCTTATCAGCCCCAGCATTTT
>TRBJ2-7|TRBV13|NA|NA
CASSSTGTHLYEQYF
TGTGCCAGCAGCTCCACCGGGACTCACCTCTACGAGCAGTACTTC
>TRBJ1-2|TRBV19|once|NA
CASSPTEPKIYTF
TGTGCCAGTAGTCCGACCGAGCCTAAAATCTACACCTTC
>TRBJ1-5|TRBV28|NA|NA
CASTQMGRRDQPQHF
TGTGCCAGCACCCAAATGGGGCGGAGGGATCAGCCCCAGCATTTT
>TRBJ2-7|TRBV4-2|NA|TRBD2
CASSQEAGDLGYEQYF
TGTGCCAGCAGCCAAGAAGCGGGAGATTTAGGATACGAGCAGTACTTC
>TRBJ1-1|TRBV5-6|once|NA
CASSLAGTRAFF
TGTGCCAGCAGCTTGGCAGGGACCCGGGCTTTCTTT
>TRBJ2-2|TRBV19|NA|NA
CASSIFGTPTGELFF
TGTGCCAGTAGTATCTTCGGGACACCGACCGGGGAGCTGTTTTTT
>TRBJ1-2|TRBV4-3|NA|TRBD1
CASSQDRRGPGGAYTF
TGCGCCAGCAGCCAAGATCGGAGGGGACCAGGGGGCGCTTACACCTTC
>TRBJ1-6|TRBV4-2|NA|TRBD1
CASSQDRGPSNSPLHF
TGTGCCAGCAGCCAAGATAGGGGGCCCAGTAATTCACCCCTCCACTTT
>TRBJ1-5|TRBV6-5|NA|NA
CASRRTVGSNQPQHF
TGTGCCAGCAGACGGACAGTGGGTAGCAATCAGCCCCAGCATTTT
>TRBJ1-3|TRBV2|once|NA
CASSAGNTIYF
TGTGCCAGCAGTGCGGGTAACACCATATATTTT
>TRBJ1-1|TRBV11-2|few|NA
CASSLVVNTEAFF
TGTGCCAGCAGCTTAGTGGTGAACACTGAAGCTTTCTTT
>TRBJ1-4|TRBV19|few|TRBD1
CASSYGQGTAVGEKLFF
TGTGCCAGTAGTTACGGACAGGGGACGGCGGTCGGCGAAAAACTGTTTTTT
>TRBJ2-6|TRBV29-1|few|NA
CSVEGISGANVLTF
TGCAGCGTTGAGGGGATCTCTGGGGCCAACGTCCTGACTTTC
>TRBJ1-5|TRBV28|NA|NA
CASRGGLGVQPQHF
TGTGCCAGCAGAGGAGGCTTAGGGGTTCAGCCCCAGCATTTT
>TRBJ1-5|TRBV27|NA|NA
CASSYRRATGPQHF
TGTGCCAGCAGCTACCGAAGGGCAACGGGGCCCCAGCATTTT
>TRBJ2-7|TRBV2|NA|NA
CAIQVLYEQYF
TGTGCCATCCAAGTACTTTACGAGCAGTACTTC
>TRBJ2-5|TRBV7-6|NA|TRBD2
CASSPRGGSILTQETQYF
TGTGCCAGCAGCCCCCGGGGGGGGTCCATTTTAACACAAGAGACCCAGTACTTC
>TRBJ2-7|TRBV5-6|NA|NA
CASSLPNYEQYF
TGTGCCAGCAGCTTGCCCAACTACGAGCAGTACTTC
>TRBJ1-1|TRBV25-1|many|NA
CASSEGRTNTEAFF
TGTGCCAGCAGTGAGGGACGGACGAACACTGAAGCTTTCTTT
>TRBJ2-7|TRBV6-1|NA|NA
CASSALAGVYEQYF
TGTGCCAGCAGCGCATTGGCAGGGGTCTACGAGCAGTACTTC
>TRBJ1-1|TRBV5-5|NA|TRBD1
CASSHDRGWAEAFF
TGTGCCAGCAGCCATGACAGGGGTTGGGCTGAAGCTTTCTTT
>TRBJ2-5|TRBV30|NA|NA
CAWSVVYQETQYF
TGTGCCTGGAGCGTGGTGTACCAAGAGACCCAGTACTTC
>TRBJ1-3|TRBV7-6|NA|NA
CASSLGPPESSGNTIYF
TGTGCCAGCAGCTTAGGCCCCCCGGAGAGCTCTGGAAACACCATATATTTT
>TRBJ2-7|TRBV2|NA|NA
CASSEVVAGLLEQYF
TGTGCCAGCAGTGAAGTCGTGGCAGGGCTCCTCGAGCAGTACTTC
>TRBJ2-3|TRBV9|NA|NA
CASSVLGGTSTDTQYF
TGTGCCAGCAGCGTACTGGGGGGCACCAGCACAGATACGCAGTATTTT
>TRBJ2-1|TRBV9|NA|NA
CASSGWERNEQFF
TGTGCCAGCAGCGGGTGGGAACGGAATGAGCAGTTCTTC
>TRBJ1-2|TRBV29-1|NA|NA
CSVEGGYGYTF
TGCAGCGTTGAAGGGGGCTATGGCTACACCTTC